Presented here are 6 T cell receptor beta chains from one specimen sequenced in a study of shared clonotypes between healthy human individuals. Clones were read by immunoSEQ multiplex PCR, and TCRdb kept only the in-frame ones, dropping some. Among roughly 1,500,000 clones listed, 98% were seen once. The sample taken for sequencing was naive CD4+ T cells sorted from blood. Subset described: CD45RA+ positively selected. These receptors originate from a man aged 25-45 years in good health.

This chain joins TRBV7-2 and TRBJ1-2, with D uncertain. The CDR3 has 13 amino acids. In germline, CDR1 is SGHTA, CDR2 FQGNSA. V dropped 3 bases and J dropped 5 bases, with 10 bases sitting between them. CDR3 DNA sequence: TGTGCCAGCAGCTTGGACGGGCGTTATGGCTACACCTTC. Its translation: CASSLDGRYGYTF. Using reference TRBV7-2 and TRBJ1-2 for the parts outside the CDR3, the full variable domain is GAGVSQSPSNKVTEKGKDVELRCDPISGHTALYWYRQSLGQGLEFLIYFQGNSAPDKSGLPSDRFSAERTGGSVSTLTIQRTQQEDSAVYLCASSLDGRYGYTFGSGTRLTVV.

The chain combines TRBV7-9 with TRBJ2-3; possibly TRBD1 for D (5 bases). This CDR3 is built from 15 residues. The V end lost 1 base, the J end lost 4 bases, and 12 bases lay between the germline ends. Looked up from germline, CDR1 is SEHNR and CDR2 is FQNEAQ (reference sequence). The CDR3 nucleotides are TGTGCCAGCAGCTTAGAATGGACAAGACCAGATACGCAGTATTTT. It yields the protein CASSLEWTRPDTQYF.

This rearrangement joins TRBV30 to TRBJ2-7; D is unclear. There are 11 residues in the CDR3. V shed 0 bases and J shed 3 bases, with 3 bases lying between them. Germline V gives CDR1 GTSNPN, CDR2 SVGIG (reference sequence). For the CDR3, the DNA is TGTGCCTGGAGTGTAAACTACGAGCAGTACTTC. This sequence encodes CAWSVNYEQYF.

The genes are TRBV30 and TRBJ2-1, with D tentatively TRBD1 or TRBD2 (5 bases each). Trimming cost V 0 bases and J 4 bases, with 10 bases left between them. Per the germline V gene, CDR1 is GTSNPN and CDR2 is SVGIG (reference sequence). This CDR3 is 14 amino acids long. As DNA, the CDR3 is TGTGCCTGGAGTGTCGGGGCAGGGTACAATGAGCAGTTCTTC. Protein sequence: CAWSVGAGYNEQFF.

Points on this clone: This same CDR3 is encoded by further DNA sequences in the sample. The chain uses TRBV28 and TRBJ2-2; no definite D call. The CDR3 has 11 amino acids. V dropped 2 bases and J dropped 6 bases, with 1 base sitting between them. Germline V lookup: CDR1 MDHEN, CDR2 SYDVKM. The DNA for the CDR3 is TGTGCCAGCAGTTTAGCCGGGGAGCTGTTTTTT. This gives the protein CASSLAGELFF.

Turning to this clone: Other DNA sequences in the same sample also yield this CDR3. This chain joins TRBV18 and TRBJ2-7; no definite D call. Germline V CDR1 and CDR2: KGHSH, LQKENI. V was cut by 5 bases and J by 0 bases, with 2 bases left in between. CDR3 size: 11 residues. CDR3 coding DNA: TGTGCCAGCTCAACCTCCTACGAGCAGTACTTC. As protein: CASSTSYEQYF. The variable domain in full, with the rest retrieved from reference TRBV18 and TRBJ2-7, is NAGVMQNPRHLVRRRGQEARLRCSPMKGHSHVYWYRQLPEEGLKFMVYLQKENIIDESGMPKERFSAEFPKEGPSILRIQQVVRGDSAAYFCASSTSYEQYFGPGTRLTVT.